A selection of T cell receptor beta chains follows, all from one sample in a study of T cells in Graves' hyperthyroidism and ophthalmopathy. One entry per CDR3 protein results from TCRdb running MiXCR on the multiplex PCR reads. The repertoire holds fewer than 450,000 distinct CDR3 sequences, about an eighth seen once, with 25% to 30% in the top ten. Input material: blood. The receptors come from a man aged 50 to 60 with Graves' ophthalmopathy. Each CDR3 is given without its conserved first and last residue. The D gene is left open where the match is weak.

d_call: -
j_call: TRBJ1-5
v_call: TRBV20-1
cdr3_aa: SARDKGNSNQPQH

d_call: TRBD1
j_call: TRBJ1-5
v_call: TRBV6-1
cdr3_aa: ASSGRTGKGNQPQH

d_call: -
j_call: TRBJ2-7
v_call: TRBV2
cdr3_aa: ASSEAITVGSYEQY

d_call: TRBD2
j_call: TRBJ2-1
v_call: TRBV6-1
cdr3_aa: ASSPGLAGASEQF

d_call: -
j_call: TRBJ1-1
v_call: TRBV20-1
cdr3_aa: SARDPAVEAF

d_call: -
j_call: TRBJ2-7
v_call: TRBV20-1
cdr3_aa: STIRDWVTYEQY

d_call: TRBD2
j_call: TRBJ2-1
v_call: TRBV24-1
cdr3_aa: ATSDLQRGNEQF

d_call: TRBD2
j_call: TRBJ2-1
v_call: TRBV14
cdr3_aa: ASSPGLAGVVKINGQF

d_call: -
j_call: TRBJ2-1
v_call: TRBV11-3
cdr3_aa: ASSLYTPIVVADYNEQF

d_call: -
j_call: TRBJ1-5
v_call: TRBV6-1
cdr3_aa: ASEGSSNQPQH

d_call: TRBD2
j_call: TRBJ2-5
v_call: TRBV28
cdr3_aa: ASSFSPGTSGQETQY

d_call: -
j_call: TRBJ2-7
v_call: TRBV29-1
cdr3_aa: SVEGGRDSYEQY

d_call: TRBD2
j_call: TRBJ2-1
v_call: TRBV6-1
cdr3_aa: ASSTTSGRWSYNEQF

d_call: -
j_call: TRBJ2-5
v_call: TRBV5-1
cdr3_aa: ASSFNRVSETQY

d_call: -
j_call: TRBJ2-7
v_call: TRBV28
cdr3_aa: ASSGVGLGAYEQC

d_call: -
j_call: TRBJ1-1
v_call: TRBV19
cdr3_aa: ASSIYEKGNTEAF

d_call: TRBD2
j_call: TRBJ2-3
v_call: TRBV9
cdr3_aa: ASSVLAGGHLTSTDTQY

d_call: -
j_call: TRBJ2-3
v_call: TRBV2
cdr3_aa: ASSNLDTQY

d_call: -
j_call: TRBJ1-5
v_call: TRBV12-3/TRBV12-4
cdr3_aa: ASSPHQGGVNQPQH

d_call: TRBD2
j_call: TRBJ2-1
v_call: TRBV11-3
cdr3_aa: ASSLGLAGARWNEQF

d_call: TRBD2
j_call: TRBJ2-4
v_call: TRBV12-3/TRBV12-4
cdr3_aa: ASSHRGTSGLAKNIQY

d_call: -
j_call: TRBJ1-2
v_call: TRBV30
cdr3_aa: AWSGDWVFYGYT

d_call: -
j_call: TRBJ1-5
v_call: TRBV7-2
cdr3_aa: ASSSRAGYNQPQH

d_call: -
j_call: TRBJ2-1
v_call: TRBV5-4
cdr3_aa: ASSPQGSGSYNEQF

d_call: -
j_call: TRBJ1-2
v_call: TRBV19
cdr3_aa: ASRDPGTYYGYT

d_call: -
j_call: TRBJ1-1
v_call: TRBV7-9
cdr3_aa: ASRDPGQVNTEAF

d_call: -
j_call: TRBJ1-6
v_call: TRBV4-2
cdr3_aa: ASSQNERSGASPLH

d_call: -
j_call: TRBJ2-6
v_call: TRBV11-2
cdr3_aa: ASSLGHSGANVLT

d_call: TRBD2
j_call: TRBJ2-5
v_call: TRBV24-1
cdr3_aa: ATQGRESGETQY

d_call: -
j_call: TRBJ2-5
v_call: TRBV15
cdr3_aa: ATSTPDSEKETQY

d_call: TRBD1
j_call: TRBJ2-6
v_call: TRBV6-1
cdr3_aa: ASSQQGAGANVLT

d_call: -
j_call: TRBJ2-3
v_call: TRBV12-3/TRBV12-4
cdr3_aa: ASSETGTADTQY

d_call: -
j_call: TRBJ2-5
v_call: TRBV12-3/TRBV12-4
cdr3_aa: ASGLGGETQY

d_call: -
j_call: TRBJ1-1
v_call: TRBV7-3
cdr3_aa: ASSLGGLDTEAF

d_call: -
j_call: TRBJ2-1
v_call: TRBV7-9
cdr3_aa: ASSKSFGFSYNEQF

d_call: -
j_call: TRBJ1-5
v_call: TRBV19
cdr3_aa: ASNTGRIDQPQH

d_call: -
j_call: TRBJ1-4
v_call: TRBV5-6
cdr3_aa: ASSFDRINEKLF

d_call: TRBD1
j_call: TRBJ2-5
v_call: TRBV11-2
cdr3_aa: ASRTLRTGGPETQY

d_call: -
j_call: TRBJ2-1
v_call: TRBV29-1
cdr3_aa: SVVDPWGTHNEQF

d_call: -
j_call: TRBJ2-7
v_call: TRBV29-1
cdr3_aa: SVEVLGEGEQY

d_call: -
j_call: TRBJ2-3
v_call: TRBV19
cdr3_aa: ASSNSGGTGTQY

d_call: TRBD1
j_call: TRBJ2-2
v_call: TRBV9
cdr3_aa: ASSVTGGRGRNTGELF

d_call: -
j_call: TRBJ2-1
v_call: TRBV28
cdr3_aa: ASSLWVAARVPAYNEQF

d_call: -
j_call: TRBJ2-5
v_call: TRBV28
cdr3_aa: ASRTEQGPQETQY

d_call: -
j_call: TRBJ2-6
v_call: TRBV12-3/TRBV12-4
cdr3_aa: ASSLNLDSGANVLT

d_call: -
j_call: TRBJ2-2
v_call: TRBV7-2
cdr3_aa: ASSLGLGPLNTGELF

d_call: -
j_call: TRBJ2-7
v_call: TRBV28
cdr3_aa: ASRGTRLTGEQY

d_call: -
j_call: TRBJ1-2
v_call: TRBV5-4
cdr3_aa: ASSLEGGADGYT

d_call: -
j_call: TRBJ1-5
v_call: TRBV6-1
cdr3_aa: ASHVVNQPQH

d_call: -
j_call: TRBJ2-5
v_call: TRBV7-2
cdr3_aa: ASSIEGQLETQY

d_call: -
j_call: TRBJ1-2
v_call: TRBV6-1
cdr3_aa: ASSAQGHYGYT

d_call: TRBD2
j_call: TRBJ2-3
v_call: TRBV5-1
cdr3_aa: ASGSGGITDTQY